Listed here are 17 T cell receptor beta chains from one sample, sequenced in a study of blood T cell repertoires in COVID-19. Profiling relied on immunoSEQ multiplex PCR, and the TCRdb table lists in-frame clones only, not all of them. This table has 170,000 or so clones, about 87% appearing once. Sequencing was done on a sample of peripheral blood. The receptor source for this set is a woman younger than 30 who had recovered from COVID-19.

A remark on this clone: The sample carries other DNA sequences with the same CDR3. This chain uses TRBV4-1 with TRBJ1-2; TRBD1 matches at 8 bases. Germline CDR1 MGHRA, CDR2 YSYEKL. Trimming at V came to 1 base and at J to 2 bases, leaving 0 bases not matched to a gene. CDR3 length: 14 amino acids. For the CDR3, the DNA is TGCGCCAGCAGCCAAGGGACAGGGAACTATGGCTACACCTTC. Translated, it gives CASSQGTGNYGYTF.

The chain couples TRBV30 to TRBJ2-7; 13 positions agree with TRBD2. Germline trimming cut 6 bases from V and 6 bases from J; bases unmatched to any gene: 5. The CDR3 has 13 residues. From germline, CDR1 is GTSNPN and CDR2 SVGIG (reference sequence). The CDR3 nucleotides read TGTGCCTGCCGGACTAGCGGGAGAGGCGAGCAGTACGTC. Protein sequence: CACRTSGRGEQYV.

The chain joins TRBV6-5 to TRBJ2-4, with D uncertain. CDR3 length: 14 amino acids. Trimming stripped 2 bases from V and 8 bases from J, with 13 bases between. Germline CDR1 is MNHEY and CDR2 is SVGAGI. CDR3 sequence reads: CASSYRSPPDIQYF. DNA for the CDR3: TGTGCCAGCAGTTACCGCTCCCCCCCGGACATTCAGTACTTC.

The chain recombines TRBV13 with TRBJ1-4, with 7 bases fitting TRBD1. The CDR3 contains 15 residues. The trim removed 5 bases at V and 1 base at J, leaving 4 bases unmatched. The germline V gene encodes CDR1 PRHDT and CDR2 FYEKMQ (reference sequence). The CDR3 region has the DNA TGTGCCAGCAGCCCTCGGGACAGAACTAATGAAAAACTGTTTTTT. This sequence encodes CASSPRDRTNEKLFF.

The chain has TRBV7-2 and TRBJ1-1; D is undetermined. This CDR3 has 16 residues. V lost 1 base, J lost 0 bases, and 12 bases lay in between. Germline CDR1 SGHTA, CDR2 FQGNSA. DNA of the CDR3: TGTGCCAGCAGCTTAGGAGGCAGCTCCATGAACACTGAAGCTTTCTTT. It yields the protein CASSLGGSSMNTEAFF.

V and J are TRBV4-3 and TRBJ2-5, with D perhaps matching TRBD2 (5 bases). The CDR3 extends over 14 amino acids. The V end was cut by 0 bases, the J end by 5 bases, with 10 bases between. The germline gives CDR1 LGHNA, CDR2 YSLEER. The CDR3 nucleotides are TGCGCCAGCAGCCAAGACGAGCGAGGGGAGACCCAGTACTTC. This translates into CASSQDERGETQYF.

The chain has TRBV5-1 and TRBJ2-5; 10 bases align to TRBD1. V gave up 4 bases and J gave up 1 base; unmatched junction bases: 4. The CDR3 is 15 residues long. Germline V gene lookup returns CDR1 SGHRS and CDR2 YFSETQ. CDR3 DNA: TGCGCCAGCAGCCCGGGACAGGGGATCCAAGAGACCCAGTACTTC. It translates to CASSPGQGIQETQYF.

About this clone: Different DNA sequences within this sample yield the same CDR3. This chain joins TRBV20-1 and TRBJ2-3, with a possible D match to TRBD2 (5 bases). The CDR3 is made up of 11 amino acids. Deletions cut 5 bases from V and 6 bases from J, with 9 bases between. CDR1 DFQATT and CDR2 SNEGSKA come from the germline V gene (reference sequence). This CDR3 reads CSASRGDTQYF. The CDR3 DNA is TGCAGTGCTTCGCGAGGGGATACGCAGTATTTT.

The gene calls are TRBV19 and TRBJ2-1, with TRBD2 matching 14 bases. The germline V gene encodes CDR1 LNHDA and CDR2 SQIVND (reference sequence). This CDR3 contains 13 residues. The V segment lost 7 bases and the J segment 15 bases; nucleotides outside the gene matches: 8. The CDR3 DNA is TGTGCCAGTAAGGGACTAGCGGGAGAATGCCCGTTCTTC. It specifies CASKGLAGECPFF. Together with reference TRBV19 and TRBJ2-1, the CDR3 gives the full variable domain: DGGITQSPKYLFRKEGQNVTLSCEQNLNHDAMYWYRQDPGQGLRLIYYSQIVNDFQKGDIAEGYSVSREKKESFPLTVTSAQKNPTAFYLCASKGLAGECPFFGPGTRLTVL.

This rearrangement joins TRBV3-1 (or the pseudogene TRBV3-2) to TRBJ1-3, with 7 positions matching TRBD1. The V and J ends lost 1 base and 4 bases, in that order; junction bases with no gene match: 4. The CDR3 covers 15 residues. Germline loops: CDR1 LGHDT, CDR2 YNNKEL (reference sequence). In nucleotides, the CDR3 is TGTGCCAGCAGCCAAGGGGGGGACAGAGGAAACACCATATATTTT. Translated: CASSQGGDRGNTIYF.

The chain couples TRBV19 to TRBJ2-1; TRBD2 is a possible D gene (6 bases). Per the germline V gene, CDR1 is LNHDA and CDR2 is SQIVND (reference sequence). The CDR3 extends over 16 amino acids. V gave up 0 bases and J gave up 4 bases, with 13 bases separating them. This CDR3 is CASSIDLSGSYNEQFF. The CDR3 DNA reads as TGTGCCAGTAGTATAGATCTCAGCGGGTCTTACAATGAGCAGTTCTTC.

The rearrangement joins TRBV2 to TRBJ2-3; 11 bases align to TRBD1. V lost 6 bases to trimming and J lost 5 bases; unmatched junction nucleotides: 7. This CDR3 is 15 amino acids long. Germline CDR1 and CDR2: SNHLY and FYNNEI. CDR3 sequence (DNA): TGTGCCAGCAGGACCGGGACAGGGGGTTTAGATACGCAGTATTTT. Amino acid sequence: CASRTGTGGLDTQYF.

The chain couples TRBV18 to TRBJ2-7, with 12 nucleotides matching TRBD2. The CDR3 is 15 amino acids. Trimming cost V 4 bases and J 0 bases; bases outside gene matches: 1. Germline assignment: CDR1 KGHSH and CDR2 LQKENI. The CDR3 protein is CASSLTSGSSYEQYV. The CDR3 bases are TGTGCCAGCTCACTGACTAGCGGGAGCTCCTACGAGCAGTACGTC.

The DNA for the CDR3 is TGCGCCAGCAGCCATGCTACAGGGGCGAACACTGAAGCTTTCTTT. It specifies CASSHATGANTEAFF. V gene TRBV4-1 combines with J gene TRBJ1-1; 7 bases align to TRBD1. The CDR3 runs 15 residues. Germline lookup yields CDR1 MGHRA and CDR2 YSYEKL. V lost 3 bases and J lost 1; bases outside the gene matches: 5.

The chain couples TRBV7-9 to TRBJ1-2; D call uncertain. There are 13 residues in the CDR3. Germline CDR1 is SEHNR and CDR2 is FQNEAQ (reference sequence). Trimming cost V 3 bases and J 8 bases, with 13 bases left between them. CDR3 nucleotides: TGTGCCAGCAGCTTCGGACTCGCTGGCGGCTACACCTTC. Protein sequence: CASSFGLAGGYTF. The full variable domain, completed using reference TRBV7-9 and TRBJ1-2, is DTGVSQNPRHKITKRGQNVTFRCDPISEHNRLYWYRQTLGQGPEFLTYFQNEAQLEKSRLLSDRFSAERPKGSFSTLEIQRTEQGDSAMYLCASSFGLAGGYTFGSGTRLTVV.

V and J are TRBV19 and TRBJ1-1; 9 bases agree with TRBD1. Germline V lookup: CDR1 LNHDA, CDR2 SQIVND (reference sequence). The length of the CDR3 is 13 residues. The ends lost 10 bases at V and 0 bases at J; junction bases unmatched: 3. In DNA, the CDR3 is TGTGCCACCGGACAGGGGTTGAACACTGAAGCTTTCTTT. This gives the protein CATGQGLNTEAFF. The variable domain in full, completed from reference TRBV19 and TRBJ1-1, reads DGGITQSPKYLFRKEGQNVTLSCEQNLNHDAMYWYRQDPGQGLRLIYYSQIVNDFQKGDIAEGYSVSREKKESFPLTVTSAQKNPTAFYLCATGQGLNTEAFFGQGTRLTVV.

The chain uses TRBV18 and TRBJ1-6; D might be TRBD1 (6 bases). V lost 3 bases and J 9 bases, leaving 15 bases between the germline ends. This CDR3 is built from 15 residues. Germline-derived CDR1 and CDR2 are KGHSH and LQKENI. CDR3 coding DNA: TGTGCCAGCTCACCTCCGGGAAGGGGGGGTTCACCCCTCCACTTT. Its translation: CASSPPGRGGSPLHF.